Listed below are T cell receptor beta chains from one sample, sequenced in a study of cytomegalovirus exposure and HLA in healthy donors. The method was immunoSEQ multiplex PCR; TCRdb's version includes in-frame clones alone and lacks a portion of them. Here the sample spans about 120,000 clones, 65% to 80% being singletons. The material sequenced was PBMCs. The receptors here all came from a man aged 18 to 29 in good health and CMV-seropositive. CDR3s include the opening cysteine and the closing phenylalanine or tryptophan. The D gene is left open where the match is weak. The listing skips clone size in some rows; elsewhere it reads once, few, many or a size class.

cdr3_aa	cdr3_nt	d_call	clone_size	j_call	v_call
CASSQVAGWSYEQYF	TGCGCCAGCAGCCAAGTAGCGGGGTGGTCCTACGAGCAGTACTTC	TRBD2	-	TRBJ2-7	TRBV4-1
CASSLYPAEAFF	TGCGCCAGCAGCCTCTACCCGGCTGAAGCTTTCTTT	-	-	TRBJ1-1	TRBV4-1
CASSTGTGGVPSYNSPLHF	TGTGCCAGTAGTACCGGGACAGGCGGGGTTCCCTCCTATAATTCACCCCTCCACTTT	TRBD1	-	TRBJ1-6	TRBV19
CASSQYQGDEQFF	TGTGCCAGCAGTCAATACCAGGGTGATGAGCAGTTCTTC	-	-	TRBJ2-1	TRBV6-1
CASSLWASGTPSTDTQYF	TGCGCCAGCAGCTTGTGGGCTAGCGGGACCCCTAGCACAGATACGCAGTATTTT	TRBD2	once	TRBJ2-3	TRBV5-1
CATEAGVKETQYF	TGTGCCACCGAAGCGGGGGTAAAAGAGACCCAGTACTTC	TRBD2	-	TRBJ2-5	TRBV30
CASKGLGETQYF	TGTGCCAGCAAGGGACTTGGCGAGACCCAGTACTTC	-	-	TRBJ2-5	TRBV21-1
CASSGDRLAGTEAFF	TGTGCCAGCAGCGGGGACAGGTTGGCAGGCACTGAAGCTTTCTTT	TRBD1	-	TRBJ1-1	TRBV9
CASSQAGILGGDTQYF	TGTGCCAGCAGCCAAGCAGGGATTTTAGGCGGAGATACGCAGTATTTT	-	-	TRBJ2-3	TRBV14
CASNFGTGGSSYNEQFF	TGTGCCAGCAATTTCGGGACAGGGGGTAGCTCCTACAATGAGCAGTTCTTC	TRBD1	-	TRBJ2-1	TRBV25-1
CASSSQVLTNTEAFF	TGTGCCAGCAGCTCACAGGTGTTGACGAACACTGAAGCTTTCTTT	-	once	TRBJ1-1	TRBV7-6
CAWRHGGAKEDTQYF	TGTGCCTGGAGGCATGGGGGGGCCAAGGAAGATACGCAGTATTTT	-	-	TRBJ2-3	TRBV30
CATQTRGSHEQYF	TGTGCCACCCAGACCCGGGGGTCCCACGAGCAGTACTTC	-	few	TRBJ2-7	TRBV27
CASSFSGGNYGYTF	TGTGCCAGCAGCTTTTCAGGGGGCAACTATGGCTACACCTTC	TRBD1	-	TRBJ1-2	TRBV5-4
CASSLLSGVETYEQYF	TGCGCCAGCAGCTTGTTGTCAGGGGTAGAGACCTACGAGCAGTACTTC	-	-	TRBJ2-7	TRBV5-1
CASSGTVMNTEAFF	TGTGCCAGCAGCGGGACAGTTATGAACACTGAAGCTTTCTTT	TRBD1	-	TRBJ1-1	TRBV2
CASRAGLAGRDTQYF	TGTGCCAGCAGGGCCGGACTAGCGGGAAGAGATACGCAGTATTTT	TRBD2	-	TRBJ2-3	TRBV2
CASSSTGAYEQYF	TGTGCCAGCAGTTCCACAGGGGCCTACGAGCAGTACTTC	TRBD1	few	TRBJ2-7	TRBV6-6
CASSPRSVNTQYF	TGTGCCAGCTCCCCCAGGTCCGTCAATACGCAGTATTTT	-	-	TRBJ2-3	TRBV6-5
CASSPDRVGYTF	TGTGCCAGCAGTCCCGACAGGGTTGGCTACACCTTC	TRBD1	-	TRBJ1-2	TRBV6-5
CASSMLEILGNTIYF	TGTGCCAGCAGTATGTTGGAGATCCTTGGAAACACCATATATTTT	-	once	TRBJ1-3	TRBV6-5
CATSRGRGQSYEQYF	TGTGCCACCAGCAGGGGCAGGGGGCAGTCGTACGAGCAGTACTTC	TRBD1	-	TRBJ2-7	TRBV15
CASSWTVSGANGLTF	TGCGCCAGCAGCTGGACAGTCTCTGGGGCCAACGGCCTGACTTTC	-	-	TRBJ2-6	TRBV5-1
CASSSTGSYEQYF	TGTGCCAGCAGTTCGACAGGTTCCTACGAGCAGTACTTC	-	-	TRBJ2-7	TRBV27
CASSQGAAGANVLTF	TGTGCCAGCAGTCAGGGGGCAGCTGGGGCCAACGTCCTGACTTTC	TRBD1	-	TRBJ2-6	TRBV28
CASSFGGGSEKLFF	TGCGCCAGCAGCTTCGGGGGAGGTAGTGAAAAACTGTTTTTT	-	-	TRBJ1-4	TRBV5-1
CASSSTGGHSPLHF	TGTGCCAGCAGCTCAACAGGGGGCCACTCACCCCTCCACTTT	TRBD1	once	TRBJ1-6	TRBV11-2
CASSKSLLQAFF	TGTGCCAGCAGCAAAAGCCTACTTCAAGCTTTCTTT	-	-	TRBJ1-1	TRBV7-2
CASSEGQGLYEQYF	TGTGCCAGCAGCGAAGGACAGGGCCTATACGAGCAGTACTTC	TRBD1	once	TRBJ2-7	TRBV6-5
CASSISTGPANYGYTF	TGTGCCAGTAGTATAAGCACAGGGCCGGCTAACTATGGCTACACCTTC	-	-	TRBJ1-2	TRBV19
CASTYGGEYNEQFF	TGCGCCAGCACCTACGGGGGGGAGTACAATGAGCAGTTCTTC	TRBD2	once	TRBJ2-1	TRBV5-1
CASSLWQGSNEQYF	TGTGCCAGCAGCTTGTGGCAGGGCTCGAACGAGCAGTACTTC	-	few	TRBJ2-7	TRBV5-4
CAISEPDRAYEQYF	TGTGCCATCAGTGAGCCGGACAGAGCCTACGAGCAGTACTTC	-	few	TRBJ2-7	TRBV10-3
CASSMGRIDTEAFF	TGTGCCAGCAGCATGGGGCGGATTGACACTGAAGCTTTCTTT	-	few	TRBJ1-1	TRBV7-9
CAQRSYLQGQNTEAFF	TGTGCCCAAAGATCCTATCTACAGGGGCAGAACACTGAAGCTTTCTTT	TRBD1	-	TRBJ1-1	TRBV30
CASAGAGTDTQYF	TGTGCCAGCGCGGGGGCGGGCACAGATACGCAGTATTTT	-	few	TRBJ2-3	TRBV6-5
CASSPSGGGSGNTIYF	TGTGCCAGCAGCCCCTCCGGCGGGGGGAGTGGAAACACCATATATTTT	-	once	TRBJ1-3	TRBV7-9
CAWSVRLGGFKTQYF	TGTGCCTGGAGTGTACGGTTGGGGGGGTTTAAGACCCAGTACTTC	TRBD2	-	TRBJ2-5	TRBV30
CACQTLGYGYTF	TGTGCCTGCCAGACCCTCGGGTATGGCTACACCTTC	-	-	TRBJ1-2	TRBV30
CASSEGQGQALNYGYTF	TGTGCCAGCAGTGAGGGTCAGGGGCAGGCACTAAACTATGGCTACACCTTC	-	-	TRBJ1-2	TRBV6-4
CATSRHDRGLYEQYF	TGTGCCACCAGCAGACACGACAGGGGGCTATACGAGCAGTACTTC	TRBD1	once	TRBJ2-7	TRBV15
CSVESGDGYGYTF	TGCAGCGTTGAATCGGGGGACGGCTATGGCTACACCTTC	-	-	TRBJ1-2	TRBV29-1
CASSRDSQTGGYTF	TGCGCCAGCAGCCGGGACAGCCAGACTGGTGGCTACACCTTC	TRBD1	-	TRBJ1-2	TRBV5-1
CASSVRDRGHEQYF	TGTGCCAGCAGTGTCAGGGACAGGGGGCACGAGCAGTACTTC	TRBD1	once	TRBJ2-7	TRBV13
CASSDGDYAYNEQFF	TGTGCCAGCAGCGATGGGGACTACGCCTACAATGAGCAGTTCTTC	TRBD2	once	TRBJ2-1	TRBV7-6
CASRQGTYTGELFF	TGTGCCAGCAGACAGGGGACCTACACCGGGGAGCTGTTTTTT	TRBD1	-	TRBJ2-2	TRBV6-5
CASSLRQGSDTQYF	TGTGCTAGCAGCCTCAGACAGGGTTCAGATACGCAGTATTTT	TRBD1	few	TRBJ2-3	TRBV7-7
CASSLYGRSYEQYF	TGTGCCAGCAGCTTATATGGCCGCTCCTACGAGCAGTACTTC	-	-	TRBJ2-7	TRBV7-6
CASSHPKGLVGSGANGLTF	TGTGCCAGCAGCCATCCTAAGGGACTAGTCGGATCTGGGGCCAACGGCCTGACTTTC	TRBD2	once	TRBJ2-6	TRBV4-2
CASRVVWANTEAFF	TGTGCCAGCAGAGTAGTATGGGCGAACACTGAAGCTTTCTTT	-	-	TRBJ1-1	TRBV6-5
CASSLRTSGSSYNEQFF	TGCGCCAGCAGCCTCCGGACTAGCGGGAGTTCATACAATGAGCAGTTCTTC	TRBD2	-	TRBJ2-1	TRBV5-1
CAWSSQGKQPQHF	TGTGCCTGGAGCAGCCAGGGGAAACAGCCCCAGCATTTT	-	-	TRBJ1-5	TRBV30